What follows are 24 T cell receptor beta chains derived from one specimen sequenced in a study of T cell repertoires in cytomegalovirus infection. TCRdb used MiXCR to reprocess the reads, holding one entry per CDR3 protein. The sample consists of 550,000 to 850,000 distinct CDR3 sequences, around 32% of them appearing once. No cognate antigen is known for these TCRs. Sequenced here: cultured PBMCs, sampled from culture after CMV antigen stimulation. Source of these receptors: a human donor in good health (CMV status not recorded). Some clones in this sample may be carry-over from other donors' samples.

The genes are TRBV19 and TRBJ2-7; no reliable D call. V was shortened by 2 bases and J by 0 bases, with 8 bases between the two germline ends. The CDR3 has 14 amino acids. Germline CDR1 reads LNHDA; CDR2 reads SQIVND (reference sequence). CDR3 residues: CASSITASSYEQYF. The CDR3 coding sequence is TGTGCCAGTAGTATAACCGCTAGCTCCTACGAGCAGTACTTC.

A remark on this clonotype: A much bigger clone sits one base away, suggesting this may be a read error. The chain employs TRBV6-1 and TRBJ2-3, with no clear D. Germline lookup yields CDR1 MNHNS and CDR2 SASEGT. This CDR3 has 13 residues. V lost 6 bases, J lost 4 bases, and 11 bases lay in between. CDR3 in amino acids: CASRPQHADTQYF. CDR3 coding DNA: TGTGCCAGCAGGCCCCAGCACGCAGATACGCAGTATTTT.

This clonotype was recorded a few times. J is TRBJ1-6 and V is TRBV6-1; no clear D. CDR1 is MNHNS and CDR2 is SASEGT in the germline V gene. Trimming removed 8 bases at V and 8 bases at J, with 13 bases between. The CDR3 extends over 13 amino acids. The CDR3 here is CASGSPWDSPLHF. In DNA, the CDR3 is TGTGCCAGCGGGAGCCCTTGGGATTCACCCCTCCACTTT.

The V gene is TRBV6-2 or TRBV6-3, the J gene TRBJ2-1, with 9 bases identical to TRBD2. CDR1 is MNHEY and CDR2 is SVGEGT in the germline V gene. The CDR3 is 16 amino acids. The J segment lost 6 bases and the V segment lost 1 base, leaving 7 bases of the junction unmatched. CDR3 sequence: CASSYFSGSGVNEQFF. CDR3 DNA: TGTGCCAGCAGTTACTTTAGCGGGAGTGGTGTCAATGAGCAGTTCTTC.

This rearrangement joins TRBV7-2 to TRBJ1-2, with TRBD1 matching over 8 bases. The CDR3 has 16 amino acids. V lost 1 base, J lost 4 bases, and 8 bases stayed unmatched. The germline gives CDR1 SGHTA, CDR2 FQGNSA. The CDR3, as DNA: TGTGCCAGCAGCTTAGACCAGGACAGGGCCTTCTATGGCTACACCTTC. Encoded protein: CASSLDQDRAFYGYTF.

This clonotype was observed many times. CDR3 DNA: TGTGCCAGCAGCCCTCACCAGGGGCGGGGGAACACTGAAGCTTTCTTT. Amino acid sequence: CASSPHQGRGNTEAFF. The rearrangement links TRBV28 to TRBJ1-1; possibly TRBD1 for D (6 bases). The CDR3 covers 16 residues. Germline V gives CDR1 MDHEN, CDR2 SYDVKM. V was shortened by 6 bases and J by 1 base, with 18 bases between the two germline ends.

This clonotype has more than one count but fewer than ten. The genes are TRBV2 and TRBJ1-1; TRBD1 matches 10 bases. The junction had 12 bases not matched to a gene; V was cut back by 6 bases and J by 8 bases. This CDR3 has 15 amino acids. CDR1 and CDR2 from the germline V gene are SNHLY and FYNNEI. CDR3 bases: TGTGCCAGCAGGTCCCCGGGACAGGGGCGACGAGAAGCTTTCTTT. Translation: CASRSPGQGRREAFF. The full variable domain, with the rest looked up from reference TRBV2 and TRBJ1-1, is EPEVTQTPSHQVTQMGQEVILRCVPISNHLYFYWYRQILGQKVEFLVSFYNNEISEKSEIFDDQFSVERPDGSNFTLKIRSTKLEDSAMYFCASRSPGQGRREAFFGQGTRLTVV.

Details on this clonotype: The limits of the CDR3 on the DNA are not certain, so only TCRdb's listed CDR3 is given. This chain uses TRBV28 with TRBJ1-1; the DNA was not compared with TRBD1, the D call given in the table. Germline loops: CDR1 MDHEN, CDR2 SYDVKM. The CDR3 is made up of 13 amino acids, end residues included. The CDR3 protein is CASSFLAGNGAFF.

The table lists this clonotype with a few counts. The chain carries TRBV6-1 and TRBJ1-1; D gene uncertain. CDR1 and CDR2 from the germline V gene are MNHNS and SASEGT. The CDR3 sequence is 12 residues long. V shed 11 bases and J shed 0 bases, with 10 bases lying between them. The CDR3 DNA reads as TGTGCCGTTGAGGGCATGAACACTGAAGCTTTCTTT. This codes for CAVEGMNTEAFF.

The chain joins TRBV19 to TRBJ2-3, with a possible D match to TRBD2 (6 bases). This CDR3 has 14 amino acids. Looked up from germline, CDR1 is LNHDA and CDR2 is SQIVND (reference sequence). V lost 7 bases and J lost 1, with 12 bases in between. The CDR3 nucleotides are TGTGCCAGTAAGGGAAAGCGGGGCACAGATACGCAGTATTTT. It encodes CASKGKRGTDTQYF.

The chain links TRBV6-5 to TRBJ1-1, with unresolved D. V lost 5 bases and J lost 3, with 13 bases in between. Germline V gene sequence: CDR1 MNHEY, CDR2 SVGAGI. The CDR3 consists of 14 residues. The chain's CDR3 is CASSPTGRYTEAFF. The CDR3 nucleotides read TGTGCCAGCAGTCCCACGGGGAGATACACTGAAGCTTTCTTT.

This clonotype was picked up one time. The V gene is TRBV28, the J gene TRBJ2-6; tentative D call: TRBD1 (6 bases). CDR1 and CDR2 (germline): MDHEN, SYDVKM. Between the trimmed V and J ends, which lost 8 bases and 1 base, there was a span of 12 bases. CDR3 length equals 15 residues. In DNA, the CDR3 is TGTGCCAGCTCCGGGACACCTTCTGGGGCCAACGTCCTGACTTTC. It translates to CASSGTPSGANVLTF.

This clonotype has just a few counts. V is TRBV28 and J is TRBJ1-2, with 7 bases lining up with TRBD1. With V trimmed by 5 bases and J by 0 bases, 15 bases remained unmatched. The CDR3 spans 18 residues. Per germline, CDR1 MDHEN and CDR2 SYDVKM. The chain's CDR3 is CASSPLLGGITSNYGYTF. The CDR3 DNA follows: TGTGCCAGCAGTCCACTGTTAGGGGGCATTACATCTAACTATGGCTACACCTTC.

This clonotype was seen repeatedly, ten times or more. CDR3 bases: TGTGCCAGCAGCGGCGGATCTTGGGGCATTAATGAAAAACTGTTTTTT. This translates into CASSGGSWGINEKLFF. The rearrangement links TRBV7-8 to TRBJ1-4; TRBD1 might be the D (5 bases). V was clipped by 5 bases and J by 4 bases, with 17 bases between them. This CDR3 region has 16 residues. Germline-derived CDR1 and CDR2 are SGHVS and FQNEAQ.

The V and J genes are TRBV18 and TRBJ2-3; TRBD1 might be the D (5 bases). Trimming shortened V by 2 bases and J by 8 bases, and 17 bases separated the two germline ends. Germline V gives CDR1 KGHSH, CDR2 LQKENI. The CDR3 has 15 residues. DNA of the CDR3: TGTGCCAGCTCACCATCCCCGACAGTCGCAGCTACGCAGTATTTT. It translates to CASSPSPTVAATQYF.

This chain connects TRBV4-1 to TRBJ2-5; no clear D gene. V shed 0 bases and J shed 2 bases, with 7 bases lying between them. The CDR3 is 14 residues long. CDR1 and CDR2 (germline): MGHRA, YSYEKL. The CDR3 spells CASSQDTRQETQYF. CDR3 nucleotide sequence: TGCGCCAGCAGCCAAGACACTCGGCAAGAGACCCAGTACTTC.

The gene calls are TRBV19 and TRBJ2-1; D gene ambiguous. CDR1 is LNHDA, CDR2 SQIVND, per germline (reference sequence). The CDR3 is made up of 14 amino acids. The ends were cut back, 1 base at V and 4 bases at J, with 8 bases in the middle. The CDR3 coding sequence is TGTGCCAGTAGTATAGGAAATGCATACAATGAGCAGTTCTTC. Translating gives CASSIGNAYNEQFF.

This rearrangement joins TRBV19 to TRBJ2-5, with a weak D call TRBD1 (6 bases). There are 15 residues in the CDR3. Germline assignment: CDR1 LNHDA and CDR2 SQIVND (reference sequence). Trimming left V 5 bases short and J 1 base short, with 14 bases between. CDR3 sequence reads: CASSFRDTVQETQYF. CDR3 nucleotides: TGTGCCAGTAGTTTCCGGGACACAGTCCAAGAGACCCAGTACTTC.

This clonotype was seen repeatedly, ten times or more. CDR3 nucleotides: TGTGCCAGCAGCACCGGACTAGCGGGGACAGAGACCCAGTACTTC. It specifies CASSTGLAGTETQYF. The V and J genes are TRBV7-2 and TRBJ2-5; 12 nucleotides line up with TRBD2. J was trimmed by 4 bases and V by 5 bases; bases with no gene match: 5. Germline V lookup: CDR1 SGHTA, CDR2 FQGNSA. This CDR3 has 15 residues.

The V call is TRBV6-2 or TRBV6-3, the J call TRBJ2-3, with D possibly TRBD2 on 6 matching bases. Between the trimmed V and J ends, which lost 10 bases and 0 bases, there was a span of 17 bases. The CDR3 spans 15 residues. CDR1 is MNHEY, CDR2 SVGEGT, per germline. As DNA, the CDR3 is TGTGCCATCCGCCGGGACTTCTCTAGCACAGATACGCAGTATTTT. Translated, it gives CAIRRDFSSTDTQYF.

J is TRBJ2-1 and V is TRBV4-1, with TRBD2 matching 9 bases. The J segment lost 0 bases and the V segment lost 4 bases, leaving 10 bases of the junction unmatched. The CDR3 runs 18 residues. CDR1 and CDR2 from the germline V gene are MGHRA and YSYEKL. The CDR3 nucleotides are TGCGCCAGCAGCCCCCGAGCGGGGGGCCCGAGCTCCTACAATGAGCAGTTCTTC. Translating it yields CASSPRAGGPSSYNEQFF.

This clonotype was seen only a few times. V usage is TRBV12-3 or TRBV12-4 and J usage is TRBJ1-4; D uncertain. The CDR3 is 16 amino acids. Trimming pared 0 bases from V and 8 bases from J, leaving 16 bases between. The CDR3 sequence is CASSLAHGDKTEKLFF. In DNA form, the CDR3 reads TGTGCCAGCAGTTTAGCGCATGGGGATAAAACAGAAAAACTGTTTTTT.

The chain employs TRBV19 and TRBJ2-1; 7 nucleotides match TRBD1. CDR1 is LNHDA and CDR2 is SQIVND in the germline V gene (reference sequence). The CDR3 loop spans 16 amino acids. After removal of 6 bases from V and 2 bases from J, the junction contained 10 bases not matched to a gene. The CDR3 spells CASSTSAGGPYNEQFF. CDR3 nucleotide sequence: TGTGCCAGTAGCACCTCCGCAGGGGGACCCTACAATGAGCAGTTCTTC.

In this sample, this clonotype turned up many times. This chain connects TRBV7-8 to TRBJ1-1; D is unclear. The germline gives CDR1 SGHVS, CDR2 FQNEAQ. This CDR3 comprises 14 residues. V was cut by 5 bases and J by 5 bases, with 15 bases left in between. The CDR3 bases are TGTGCCAGCAGCCGAAGGACGGGAGGGACTGAAGCTTTCTTT. Protein sequence: CASSRRTGGTEAFF.